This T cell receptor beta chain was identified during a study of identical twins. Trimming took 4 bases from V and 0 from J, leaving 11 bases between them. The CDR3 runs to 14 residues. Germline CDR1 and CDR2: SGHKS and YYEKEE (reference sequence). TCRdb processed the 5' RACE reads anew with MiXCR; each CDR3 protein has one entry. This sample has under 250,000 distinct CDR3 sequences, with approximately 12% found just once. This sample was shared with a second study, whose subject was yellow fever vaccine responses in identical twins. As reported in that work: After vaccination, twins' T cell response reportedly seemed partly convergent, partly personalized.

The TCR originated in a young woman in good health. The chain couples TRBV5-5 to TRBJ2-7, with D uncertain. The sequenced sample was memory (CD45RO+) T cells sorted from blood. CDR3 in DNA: TGTGCCAGCAGCCACCGGATCTTCTCCTACGAGCAGTACTTC. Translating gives CASSHRIFSYEQYF.